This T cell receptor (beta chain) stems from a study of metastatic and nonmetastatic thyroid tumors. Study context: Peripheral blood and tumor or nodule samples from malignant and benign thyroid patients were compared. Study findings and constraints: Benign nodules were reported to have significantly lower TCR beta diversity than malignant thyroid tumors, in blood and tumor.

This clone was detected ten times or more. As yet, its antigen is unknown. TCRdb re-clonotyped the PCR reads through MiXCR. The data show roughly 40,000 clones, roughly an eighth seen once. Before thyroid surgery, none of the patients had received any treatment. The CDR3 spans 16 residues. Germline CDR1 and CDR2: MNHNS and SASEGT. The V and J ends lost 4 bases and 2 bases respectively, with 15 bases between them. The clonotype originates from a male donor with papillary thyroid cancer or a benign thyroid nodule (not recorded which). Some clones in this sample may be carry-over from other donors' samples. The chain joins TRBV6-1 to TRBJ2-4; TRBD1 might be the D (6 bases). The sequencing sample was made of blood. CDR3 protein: CASSARDTGTKNIQYF. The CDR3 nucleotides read TGTGCCAGCAGTGCCCGGGACACGGGGACCAAAAACATTCAGTACTTC.